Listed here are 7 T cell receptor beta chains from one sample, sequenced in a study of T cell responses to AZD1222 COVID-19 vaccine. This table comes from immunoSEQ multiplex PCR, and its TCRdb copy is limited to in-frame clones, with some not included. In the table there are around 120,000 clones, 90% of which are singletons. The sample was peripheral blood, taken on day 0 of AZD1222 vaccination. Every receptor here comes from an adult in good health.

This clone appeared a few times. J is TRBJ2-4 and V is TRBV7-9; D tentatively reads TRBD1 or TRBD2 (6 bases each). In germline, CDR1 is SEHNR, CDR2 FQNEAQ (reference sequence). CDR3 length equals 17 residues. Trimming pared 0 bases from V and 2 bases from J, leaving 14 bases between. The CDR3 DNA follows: TGTGCCAGCAGCTTAGCTGGGGGCGGGGATTCCAAAAACATTCAGTACTTC. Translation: CASSLAGGGDSKNIQYF.

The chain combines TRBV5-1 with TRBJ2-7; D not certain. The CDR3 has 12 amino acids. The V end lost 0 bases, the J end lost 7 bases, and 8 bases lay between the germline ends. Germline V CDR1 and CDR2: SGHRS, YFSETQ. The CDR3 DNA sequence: TGCGCCAGCAGCTTGGCCACCGGAGAGCAGTACTTC. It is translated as CASSLATGEQYF.

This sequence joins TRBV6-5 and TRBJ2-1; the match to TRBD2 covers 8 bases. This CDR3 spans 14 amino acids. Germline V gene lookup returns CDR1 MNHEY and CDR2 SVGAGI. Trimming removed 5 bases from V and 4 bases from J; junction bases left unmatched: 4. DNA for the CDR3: TGTGCCAGCAGTAACGGGAGGGTTTACAATGAGCAGTTCTTC. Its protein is CASSNGRVYNEQFF.

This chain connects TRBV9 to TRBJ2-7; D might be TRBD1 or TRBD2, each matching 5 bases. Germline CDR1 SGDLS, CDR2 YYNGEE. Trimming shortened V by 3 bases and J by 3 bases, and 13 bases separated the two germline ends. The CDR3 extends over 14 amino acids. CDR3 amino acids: CASSAGTFNYEQYF. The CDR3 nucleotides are TGTGCCAGCAGCGCCGGGACCTTTAACTACGAGCAGTACTTC. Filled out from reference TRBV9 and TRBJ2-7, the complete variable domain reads DSGVTQTPKHLITATGQRVTLRCSPRSGDLSVYWYQQSLDQGLQFLIQYYNGEERAKGNILERFSAQQFPDLHSELNLSSLELGDSALYFCASSAGTFNYEQYFGPGTRLTVT.

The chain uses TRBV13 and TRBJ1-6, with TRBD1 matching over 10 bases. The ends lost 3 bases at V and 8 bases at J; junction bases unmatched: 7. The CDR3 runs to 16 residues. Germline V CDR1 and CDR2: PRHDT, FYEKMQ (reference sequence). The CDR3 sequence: CASSFFSDRGDSPLHF. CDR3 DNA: TGTGCCAGCAGCTTTTTCTCGGACAGGGGGGATTCACCCCTCCACTTT.

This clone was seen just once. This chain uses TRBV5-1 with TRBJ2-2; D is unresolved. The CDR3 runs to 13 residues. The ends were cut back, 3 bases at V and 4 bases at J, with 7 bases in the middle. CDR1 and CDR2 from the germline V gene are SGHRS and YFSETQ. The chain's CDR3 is CASSSKGTGELFF. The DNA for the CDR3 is TGCGCCAGCAGCTCTAAAGGCACCGGGGAGCTGTTTTTT.

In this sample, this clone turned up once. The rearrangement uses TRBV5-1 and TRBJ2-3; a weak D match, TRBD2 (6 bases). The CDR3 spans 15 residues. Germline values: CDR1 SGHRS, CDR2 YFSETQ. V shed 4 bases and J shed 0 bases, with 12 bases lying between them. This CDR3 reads CASSPLATSTDTQYF. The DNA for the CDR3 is TGCGCCAGCAGCCCACTAGCTACTAGCACAGATACGCAGTATTTT.